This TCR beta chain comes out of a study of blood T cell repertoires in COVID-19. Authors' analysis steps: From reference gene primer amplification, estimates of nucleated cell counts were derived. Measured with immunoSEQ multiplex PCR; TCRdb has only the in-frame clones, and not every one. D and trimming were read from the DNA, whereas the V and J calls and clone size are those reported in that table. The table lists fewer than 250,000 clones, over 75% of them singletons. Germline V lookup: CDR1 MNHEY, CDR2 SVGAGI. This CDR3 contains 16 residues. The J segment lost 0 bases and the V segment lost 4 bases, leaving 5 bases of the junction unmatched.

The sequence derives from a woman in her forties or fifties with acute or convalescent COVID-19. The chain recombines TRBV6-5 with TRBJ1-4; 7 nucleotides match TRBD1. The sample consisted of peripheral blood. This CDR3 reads CASSSGQRSTNEKLFF. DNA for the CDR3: TGTGCCAGCAGTTCGGGACAGCGATCAACTAATGAAAAACTGTTTTTT.